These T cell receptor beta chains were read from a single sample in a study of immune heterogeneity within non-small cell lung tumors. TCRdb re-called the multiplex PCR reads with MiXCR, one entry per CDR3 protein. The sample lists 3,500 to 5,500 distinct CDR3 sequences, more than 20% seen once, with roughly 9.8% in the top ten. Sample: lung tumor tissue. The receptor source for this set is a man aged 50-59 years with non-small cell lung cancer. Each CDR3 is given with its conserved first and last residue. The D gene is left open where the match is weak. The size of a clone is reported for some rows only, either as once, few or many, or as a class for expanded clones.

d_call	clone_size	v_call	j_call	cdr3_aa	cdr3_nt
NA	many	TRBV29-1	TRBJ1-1	CSVEVGGWGMNTEAFF	TGCAGCGTTGAAGTCGGGGGATGGGGTATGAACACTGAAGCTTTCTTT
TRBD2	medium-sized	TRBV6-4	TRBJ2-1	CASSDTSGSSNEQFF	TGTGCCAGCAGTGACACTAGCGGGAGCTCCAATGAGCAGTTCTTC
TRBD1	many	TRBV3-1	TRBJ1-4	CASSQGQRFEKLFF	TGTGCCAGCAGCCAGGGACAGAGATTTGAAAAACTGTTTTTT
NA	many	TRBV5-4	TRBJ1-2	CASRAAYDTVYTF	TGTGCCAGCAGAGCGGCCTATGATACAGTCTACACCTTC
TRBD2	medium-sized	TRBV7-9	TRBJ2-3	CASSWTLAGAGDTQYF	TGTGCCAGCAGCTGGACCCTAGCGGGAGCCGGGGATACGCAGTATTTT
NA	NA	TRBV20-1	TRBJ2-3	CSARDPRGGDTQYF	TGCAGTGCTAGAGATCCGCGAGGGGGAGATACGCAGTATTTT
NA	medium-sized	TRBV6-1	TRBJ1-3	CASQGWGRTEFVRGNTIYF	TGTGCCAGCCAGGGATGGGGGCGGACGGAGTTTGTTCGCGGAAACACCATATATTTT
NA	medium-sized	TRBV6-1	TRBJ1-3	CASSEALTNTIYF	TGTGCCAGCAGTGAAGCGCTAACAAACACCATATATTTT
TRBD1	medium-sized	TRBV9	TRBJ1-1	CASSVTGMNTEAFF	TGTGCCAGCAGCGTGACAGGGATGAACACTGAAGCTTTCTTT
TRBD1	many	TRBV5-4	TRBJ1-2	CASSWDPGQANYGYTF	TGTGCCAGCAGCTGGGATCCGGGACAGGCTAACTATGGCTACACCTTC